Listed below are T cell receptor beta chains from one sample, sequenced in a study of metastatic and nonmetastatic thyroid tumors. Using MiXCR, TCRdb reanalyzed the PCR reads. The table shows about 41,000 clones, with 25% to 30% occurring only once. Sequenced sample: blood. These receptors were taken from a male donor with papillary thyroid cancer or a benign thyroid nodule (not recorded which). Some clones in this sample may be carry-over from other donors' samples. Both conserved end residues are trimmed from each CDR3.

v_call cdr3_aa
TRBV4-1 ASSQVFRAVGELF
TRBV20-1 SARDIGRVGEQY
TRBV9 ASSPLLGENTEAF
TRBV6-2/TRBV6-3 ASSPRRATGNEQF
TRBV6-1 ASTLSGALTKNIQY
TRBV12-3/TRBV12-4 ASSLDSLNYGYT
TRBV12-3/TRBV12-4 ASSSTGVSGYT
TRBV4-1 AWCQSVHFDEQY
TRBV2 ASCGDRVGEQY
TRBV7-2 ASSFNSGEQY
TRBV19 ASSIKGPNEKLF
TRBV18 ASSPPGGLAVDNEQF
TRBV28 ASSSGQGPRYGYT
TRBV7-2 ASIPTWGGETQY
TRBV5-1 ASSLAASISTDTQY
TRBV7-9 ASSHGAEQL
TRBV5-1 ASSLYGTGTYDQY
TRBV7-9 ASSLEGLSGVLTDTQY
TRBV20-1 SARTWGGSNEQF
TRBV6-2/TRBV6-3 ASSYSTGQGNQPQH
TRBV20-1 SASKGSASNQPQH
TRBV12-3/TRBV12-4 ASSSNRVQASEQF
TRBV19 ASSTSYLGTVNTGELF
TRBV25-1 ASSLGFLNEQF
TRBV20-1 SARTGYT
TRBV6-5 ASSYSVDTQY
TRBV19 ASTGPSYTGELF
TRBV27 ASSSGTAGVGELF
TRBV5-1 ASSPSTGGQPQH
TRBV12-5 AGLGGRDQETQY
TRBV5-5 ASSLQGGNTEAF
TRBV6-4 ASSEGTGDTGELF
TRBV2 ASTPGRSYNEQF
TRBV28 ASSLVGDQPQH
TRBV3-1 ASSQGGKKDAEAF
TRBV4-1 ASSQPHRTADTQY
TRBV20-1 SARTILGLAGAETQY
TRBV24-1 AVSDIRSGNEQY
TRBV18 ASSPQEGLIYEQY